This is a list of T cell receptor beta chains from one sample in a study of T cell responses to AZD1222 COVID-19 vaccine. The assay was immunoSEQ multiplex PCR, and TCRdb's table has in-frame clones only and misses some. The table lists roughly 110,000 clones, roughly nine tenths of them singletons, with 4.8% in the top ten. Sample: peripheral blood, taken 28 days after the second AZD1222 dose. These TCRs come from an adult who received the AZD1222 COVID-19 vaccine. Each CDR3 is given with its conserved first and last residue. Fields, in order: J gene, V gene, D gene, clone size, CDR3 protein, CDR3 DNA. The D gene is left open where the match is weak. Size tells how often a clone was seen (once, few, many) or the class of an expanded clone, and some rows leave it out.

TRBJ1-5 TRBV12-3/TRBV12-4 NA NA CASSINGQPQHF TGTGCCAGCAGTATAAACGGTCAGCCCCAGCATTTT
TRBJ1-4 TRBV11-2 TRBD1 NA CASSDRAGWAEKLFF TGTGCCAGCAGTGACAGGGCGGGATGGGCGGAAAAACTGTTTTTT
TRBJ1-4 TRBV6-1 TRBD1 NA CASSEEGTGLKKLFF TGTGCCAGCAGTGAAGAGGGGACAGGGCTAAAAAAACTGTTTTTT
TRBJ2-7 TRBV19 NA NA CASSETRVVGYEQYF TGTGCCAGTAGTGAGACCAGGGTAGTAGGCTACGAGCAGTACTTC
TRBJ2-7 TRBV11-2 NA NA CASSFDPPIHEQYF TGTGCCAGCAGCTTCGATCCCCCGATCCACGAGCAGTACTTC
TRBJ2-3 TRBV3-1/TRBV3-2 NA NA CASSQVLYSLNTDTQYF TGTGCCAGCAGCCAAGTTTTGTACAGCCTTAACACAGATACGCAGTATTTT
TRBJ1-6 TRBV7-3 TRBD1 NA CASSSGQGSPLHF TGTGCCAGCAGCTCCGGACAGGGCTCACCCCTCCACTTT
TRBJ2-1 TRBV6-5 TRBD2 NA CASSPASGGLGEQFF TGTGCCAGTTCCCCGGCTAGCGGGGGTCTTGGGGAGCAGTTCTTC
TRBJ1-2 TRBV3-1/TRBV3-2 TRBD1 few CASSPDRNYGYTF TGTGCCAGCAGCCCGGACAGGAACTATGGCTACACCTTC
TRBJ2-3 TRBV6-5 NA once CASVGGTDTQYF TGTGCCAGCGTCGGGGGAACGGATACGCAGTATTTT
TRBJ2-5 TRBV5-1 NA NA CASSLPGRQETQYF TGCGCCAGCAGCCTCCCAGGACGGCAAGAGACCCAGTACTTC
TRBJ2-7 TRBV7-2 NA once CASSLGPGRSYEQYF TGTGCCAGCAGCTTAGGGCCCGGTAGATCCTACGAGCAGTACTTC
TRBJ2-3 TRBV7-9 TRBD2 NA CASSSRSGGSTDTQYF TGTGCCAGCAGCTCCCGTTCGGGGGGTAGCACAGATACGCAGTATTTT
TRBJ2-2 TRBV19 NA NA CASSMSDRLTGELFF TGTGCCAGTAGTATGTCGGACAGACTCACCGGGGAGCTGTTTTTT
TRBJ1-4 TRBV6-5 TRBD1 NA CASRVTGGVFEKLFF TGTGCCAGCAGAGTTACAGGGGGGGTTTTCGAAAAACTGTTTTTT
TRBJ2-2 TRBV6-2/TRBV6-3 TRBD1 few CASSSGGGELFF TGTGCCAGCAGTTCAGGGGGCGGGGAGCTGTTTTTT
TRBJ2-3 TRBV6-6 TRBD2 NA CASSSLAGGVEYF TGTGCCAGCAGTTCCCTGGCGGGGGGGGTTGAGTATTTT
TRBJ2-5 TRBV6-2/TRBV6-3 NA NA CASSYSTRGVAGQETQYF TGTGCCAGCAGTTACTCCACCCGCGGGGTAGCCGGGCAAGAGACCCAGTACTTC
TRBJ2-7 TRBV9 NA NA CASSPQPGDSYEQYF TGTGCCAGCAGCCCTCAACCGGGGGACTCCTACGAGCAGTACTTC
TRBJ1-2 TRBV18 TRBD1 NA CASSPYRDRVQGYTF TGTGCCAGCTCACCCTACCGGGACAGGGTTCAGGGCTACACCTTC